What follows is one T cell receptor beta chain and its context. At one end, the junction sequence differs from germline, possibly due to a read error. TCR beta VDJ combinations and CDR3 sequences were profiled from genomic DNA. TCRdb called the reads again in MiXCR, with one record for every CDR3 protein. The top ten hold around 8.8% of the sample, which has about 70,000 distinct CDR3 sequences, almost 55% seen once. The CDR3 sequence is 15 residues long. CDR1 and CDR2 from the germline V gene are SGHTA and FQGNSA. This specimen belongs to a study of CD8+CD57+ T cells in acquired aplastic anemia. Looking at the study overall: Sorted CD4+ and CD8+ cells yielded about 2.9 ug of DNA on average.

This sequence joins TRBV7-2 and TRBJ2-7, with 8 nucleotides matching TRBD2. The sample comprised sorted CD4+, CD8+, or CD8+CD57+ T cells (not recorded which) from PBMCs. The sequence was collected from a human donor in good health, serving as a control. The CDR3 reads CARSLGALADYEQYF. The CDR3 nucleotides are TGTGCCCGCAGCTTAGGAGCACTAGCGGACTACGAGCAGTACTTC.